These 26 T cell receptor beta chains were sequenced from one sample in a study of shared clonotypes between healthy human individuals. Only in-frame clones appear in the TCRdb table, and some are missing; sequencing was by immunoSEQ multiplex PCR. Among some 1 million clones, around 74% were seen once, and the ten largest hold 1.2% to 1.5%. Sequencing used memory CD4+ T cells sorted from blood. Subset: CD45RA-negative fraction. The receptors derive from a man between 18 and 35 years old in good health.

The V gene is TRBV12-5, the J gene TRBJ2-3; 10 positions match TRBD2. In germline, CDR1 is LGHNT, CDR2 FRNRAP. The CDR3 covers 19 residues. V was clipped by 1 base and J by 0 bases; unmatched bases: 10. CDR3 sequence reads: CASGLDRRGLAASTDTQYF. The CDR3 bases are TGTGCTAGTGGTTTGGACCGGAGAGGACTAGCGGCTAGCACAGATACGCAGTATTTT.

The chain uses TRBV9 and TRBJ1-1; D unresolved. The germline CDR1 and CDR2 sequences are SGDLS and YYNGEE. The CDR3 is made up of 15 amino acids. V lost 0 bases to trimming and J lost 0 bases, with 9 bases between them. The CDR3 spells CASSVGWQMNTEAFF. The CDR3, as DNA: TGTGCCAGCAGCGTAGGTTGGCAGATGAACACTGAAGCTTTCTTT.

V is TRBV4-1 and J is TRBJ2-5; no clear D gene. Germline V gives CDR1 MGHRA, CDR2 YSYEKL. CDR3 length: 12 amino acids. V was trimmed by 4 bases and J by 1 base, leaving 4 bases between them. The CDR3 loop is CASSLSQETQYF. Here the CDR3 DNA reads TGCGCCAGCAGCCTCAGCCAAGAGACCCAGTACTTC.

The chain employs TRBV10-1 and TRBJ2-2; D gene unclear. Germline values: CDR1 WNHNN, CDR2 SYGVQD (reference sequence). This CDR3 is built from 15 residues. The V end lost 4 bases, the J end lost 0 bases, and 9 bases lay between the germline ends. The CDR3 coding sequence is TGCGCCAGCAGTGGTAGCAGACCGAACACCGGGGAGCTGTTTTTT. Translating gives CASSGSRPNTGELFF.

V and J are TRBV18 and TRBJ1-2; the D is unclear. Germline V gives CDR1 KGHSH, CDR2 LQKENI. There are 13 residues in the CDR3. Trimming shortened V by 3 bases and J by 6 bases, and 11 bases separated the two germline ends. CDR3 sequence reads: CASSPSRADGYTF. The CDR3 DNA sequence: TGTGCCAGCTCACCTTCACGGGCGGATGGCTACACCTTC.

The chain uses TRBV16 and TRBJ2-3; 8 positions match TRBD1. There are 15 residues in the CDR3. Germline values: CDR1 KGHSY, CDR2 FQNENV. Trimming cost V 4 bases and J 2 bases; bases outside gene matches: 5. The CDR3 coding sequence is TGTGCCAGCAGCCTAAGACAGGGGATCACAGATACGCAGTATTTT. This sequence encodes CASSLRQGITDTQYF.

The chain links TRBV6-5 to TRBJ1-6, with a tentative D call TRBD1 (6 bases). Trimming took off 6 bases at V and 10 bases at J, with 16 bases between the two ends. Germline values: CDR1 MNHEY, CDR2 SVGAGI. The CDR3 loop spans 14 amino acids. The CDR3 DNA reads TGTGCCAGCAGCTTAGCAGGGGTAGGCTCACCCCTCCACTTT. It encodes CASSLAGVGSPLHF.

This chain links TRBV7-9 with TRBJ2-7; a possible D gene is TRBD2 (5 bases). The length of the CDR3 is 15 residues. Germline CDR1 reads SEHNR; CDR2 reads FQNEAQ (reference sequence). Trimming shortened V by 2 bases and J by 5 bases, and 16 bases separated the two germline ends. The CDR3 nucleotides are TGTGCCAGCAGCTTAAATGACGGGGTTGGTGACGAGCAGTACTTC. It translates to CASSLNDGVGDEQYF.

The chain couples TRBV30 to TRBJ2-3; 8 bases are shared with TRBD2. The V and J ends lost 5 bases and 4 bases, in that order; junction bases with no gene match: 11. There are 15 residues in the CDR3. In germline, CDR1 is GTSNPN, CDR2 SVGIG (reference sequence). CDR3 sequence: CAWASGGASADTQYF. The CDR3 DNA is TGTGCCTGGGCCTCGGGGGGGGCGAGCGCAGATACGCAGTATTTT.

The chain combines TRBV7-2 with TRBJ1-2; D remains ambiguous. Germline values: CDR1 SGHTA, CDR2 FQGNSA. The V gene lost 4 bases and the J gene lost 5 bases, with 20 bases spanning the gap. This CDR3 has 16 residues. The CDR3 reads CASSSPAEIATYGYTF. The CDR3 region has the DNA TGTGCCAGCAGCTCACCTGCAGAGATAGCGACTTATGGCTACACCTTC.

The chain carries TRBV18 and TRBJ1-3, with D perhaps TRBD1 (6 bases). V lost 2 bases, J lost 4 bases, and 15 bases lay in between. The CDR3 is made up of 16 amino acids. Germline CDR1 KGHSH, CDR2 LQKENI. For the CDR3, the DNA is TGTGCCAGCTCACCAGAGGCGTCCGGGGGCGGAAACACCATATATTTT. It specifies CASSPEASGGGNTIYF. The whole variable domain, filled in from reference TRBV18 and TRBJ1-3, reads NAGVMQNPRHLVRRRGQEARLRCSPMKGHSHVYWYRQLPEEGLKFMVYLQKENIIDESGMPKERFSAEFPKEGPSILRIQQVVRGDSAAYFCASSPEASGGGNTIYFGEGSWLTVV.

The gene calls are TRBV6-6 and TRBJ2-3; D may be TRBD2 (6 bases). CDR3 length: 16 residues. The V end was cut by 5 bases, the J end by 2 bases, with 17 bases between. The germline V gene has CDR1 MNHNY and CDR2 SVGAGI (reference sequence). CDR3 DNA sequence: TGTGCCAGCAGTCCCCGGGGTGGGGGGACCACAGATACGCAGTATTTT. Amino acid sequence: CASSPRGGGTTDTQYF.

The chain employs TRBV18 and TRBJ2-1, with a tentative D call TRBD2 (6 bases). The CDR3 is made up of 15 amino acids. V was cut by 5 bases and J by 4 bases, with 15 bases left in between. The germline gives CDR1 KGHSH, CDR2 LQKENI. Written as DNA, the CDR3 is TGTGCCAGCTCAACAACTAGCAAAGGGTACAATGAGCAGTTCTTC. It encodes CASSTTSKGYNEQFF.

V gene TRBV15 combines with J gene TRBJ2-5; 8 bases align to TRBD2. Germline V lookup: CDR1 LNHNV, CDR2 YYDKDF (reference sequence). The V segment lost 0 bases and the J segment 2 bases; nucleotides outside the gene matches: 5. The CDR3 is 16 residues long. CDR3 loop: CATSRELAEKQETQYF. CDR3 coding DNA: TGTGCCACCAGCAGAGAACTAGCGGAGAAACAAGAGACCCAGTACTTC.

The CDR3 region is CASSPPNTGELFF. CDR3 nucleotides: TGTGCCAGCAGTCCACCGAACACCGGGGAGCTGTTTTTT. The chain is built from TRBV5-4 and TRBJ2-2, with D unresolved. This CDR3 contains 13 residues. Germline V gene data show CDR1 as SGHNT and CDR2 as YYREEE (reference sequence). Deletions cut 5 bases from V and 0 bases from J, with 5 bases between.

The V gene is TRBV5-1, the J gene TRBJ1-1; no clear D gene. CDR3 length equals 14 residues. Germline CDR1 SGHRS, CDR2 YFSETQ. Trimming pared 4 bases from V and 5 bases from J, leaving 15 bases between. The DNA for the CDR3 is TGCGCCAGCAGCCCGGACCATATAGGAACTGAAGCTTTCTTT. Amino acid sequence: CASSPDHIGTEAFF. The full variable domain, with the rest looked up from reference TRBV5-1 and TRBJ1-1, is KAGVTQTPRYLIKTRGQQVTLSCSPISGHRSVSWYQQTPGQGLQFLFEYFSETQRNKGNFPGRFSGRQFSNSRSEMNVSTLELGDSALYLCASSPDHIGTEAFFGQGTRLTVV.

This chain links TRBV18 with TRBJ1-2, with no clear D. The germline CDR1 and CDR2 sequences are KGHSH and LQKENI. Trimming pared 0 bases from V and 7 bases from J, leaving 9 bases between. CDR3 length: 13 amino acids. CDR3 coding DNA: TGTGCCAGCTCACCACCAGTCCGTGGTGGCTACACCTTC. Translated, it gives CASSPPVRGGYTF.

The V call is TRBV6-6, the J call TRBJ2-2, with D possibly being TRBD1 (5 bases). The CDR3 consists of 16 residues. Germline values: CDR1 MNHNY, CDR2 SVGAGI (reference sequence). V was pared by 5 bases and J by 3 bases, with 16 bases between. The CDR3 reads CASSAQSGADTGELFF. The CDR3 DNA follows: TGTGCCAGCAGTGCCCAGAGTGGGGCCGACACCGGGGAGCTGTTTTTT.

This rearrangement joins TRBV27 to TRBJ1-1; D gene unclear. Germline V lookup: CDR1 MNHEY, CDR2 SMNVEV (reference sequence). V lost 5 bases to trimming and J lost 6 bases, with 13 bases between them. The CDR3 length is 13 residues. In DNA form, the CDR3 reads TGTGCCAGCAGTCCAAACAGTCTGTCTGAAGCTTTCTTT. Its protein product is CASSPNSLSEAFF.

Notes on this clone: This same CDR3 is encoded by further DNA sequences in the sample. CDR3 nucleotides: TGCGCCAGCAGCCGCACAGGGTACCGCGGGGAGCTGTTTTTT. It codes for CASSRTGYRGELFF. The chain couples TRBV5-1 to TRBJ2-2, with a weak D call TRBD1 (6 bases). Trimming took 4 bases from V and 7 from J, leaving 14 bases between them. The V gene's germline CDR1 is SGHRS and CDR2 YFSETQ. This CDR3 is built from 14 residues.

Concerning this clone: A junction end diverges from the germline sequence, so it may reflect a read error. The chain has TRBV6-1 and TRBJ2-7, with TRBD2 matching over 7 bases. The CDR3 covers 15 residues. Germline values: CDR1 MNHNS, CDR2 SASEGT. CDR3 protein: CANSEATGGGYEQYF. CDR3 DNA: TGTGCCAACAGTGAAGCAACGGGGGGAGGGTACGAGCAGTACTTC.

The rearrangement uses TRBV6-5 and TRBJ2-2; D not certain. The ends were cut back, 6 bases at V and 6 bases at J, with 8 bases in the middle. Germline-derived CDR1 and CDR2 are MNHEY and SVGAGI. The CDR3 contains 12 residues. The CDR3 sequence is CASRGSAGELFF. CDR3 sequence (DNA): TGTGCCAGCAGAGGGTCGGCCGGGGAGCTGTTTTTT.

The rearrangement links TRBV6-7 to TRBJ2-7, with D unresolved. TRBV6-7 is an ORF for which the function is uncertain. The CDR3 spans 20 residues. Trimming removed 6 bases at V and 0 bases at J, with 30 bases between. CDR3: CASRHLPPVGRTLFSYEQYF. The CDR3 DNA is TGTGCCAGCAGGCACCTCCCCCCGGTGGGCAGGACCCTTTTCTCCTACGAGCAGTACTTC.

V is TRBV30 and J is TRBJ2-1; perhaps TRBD1 as D (6 bases). V lost 4 bases and J lost 2, with 12 bases in between. Germline V gene sequence: CDR1 GTSNPN, CDR2 SVGIG (reference sequence). This CDR3 spans 14 amino acids. In DNA form, the CDR3 reads TGTGCCTGGAAGGGGGATCATACCTACAATGAGCAGTTCTTC. This translates into CAWKGDHTYNEQFF. Full variable domain (rest looked up from reference TRBV30 and TRBJ2-1): SQTIHQWPATLVQPVGSPLSLECTVEGTSNPNLYWYRQAAGRGLQLLFYSVGIGQISSEVPQNLSASRPQDRQFILSSKKLLLSDSGFYLCAWKGDHTYNEQFFGPGTRLTVL.

This clone was picked up a small number of times. The chain carries TRBV18 and TRBJ1-5, with D perhaps TRBD1 (5 bases). Between the trimmed V and J ends, which lost 2 bases and 4 bases, there was a span of 12 bases. From germline, CDR1 is KGHSH and CDR2 LQKENI. The CDR3 runs to 15 residues. The CDR3 loop is CASSPAGGNNQPQHF. CDR3 sequence (DNA): TGTGCCAGCTCACCAGCGGGGGGTAATAATCAGCCCCAGCATTTT.

This sequence joins TRBV7-8 and TRBJ1-2; weak D call: TRBD1 (6 bases). The CDR3 runs to 13 residues. V was cut by 5 bases and J by 2 bases, with 9 bases left in between. Germline V gives CDR1 SGHVS, CDR2 FQNEAQ. Here the CDR3 DNA reads TGTGCCAGCAGCCAGGACAGAAACTATGGCTACACCTTC. Translation gives CASSQDRNYGYTF. The full variable domain, completed using reference TRBV7-8 and TRBJ1-2, is GAGVSQSPRYKVAKRGQDVALRCDPISGHVSLFWYQQALGQGPEFLTYFQNEAQLDKSGLPSDRFFAERPEGSVSTLKIQRTQQEDSAVYLCASSQDRNYGYTFGSGTRLTVV.